What follows is one TCR beta chain and its context. The method was immunoSEQ multiplex PCR; TCRdb's version includes in-frame clones alone and lacks a portion of them. This table holds about 80,000 clones, approximately 93% found once. This sample stems from a study of technical replicates of blood from a handful of donors. J lost 4 bases, V lost 5 bases, and 5 bases had no gene match. Germline assignment: CDR1 SGHAT and CDR2 FQDESV (reference sequence). The CDR3 consists of 14 residues. This chain links TRBV11-1 with TRBJ1-1; 9 bases agree with TRBD1. The specimen sequenced was T cells isolated from PBMCs. The sequence came from a human donor in good health. The CDR3 sequence: CASSPQGAGTEAFF. DNA for the CDR3: TGTGCCAGCAGCCCACAGGGGGCAGGCACTGAAGCTTTCTTT.